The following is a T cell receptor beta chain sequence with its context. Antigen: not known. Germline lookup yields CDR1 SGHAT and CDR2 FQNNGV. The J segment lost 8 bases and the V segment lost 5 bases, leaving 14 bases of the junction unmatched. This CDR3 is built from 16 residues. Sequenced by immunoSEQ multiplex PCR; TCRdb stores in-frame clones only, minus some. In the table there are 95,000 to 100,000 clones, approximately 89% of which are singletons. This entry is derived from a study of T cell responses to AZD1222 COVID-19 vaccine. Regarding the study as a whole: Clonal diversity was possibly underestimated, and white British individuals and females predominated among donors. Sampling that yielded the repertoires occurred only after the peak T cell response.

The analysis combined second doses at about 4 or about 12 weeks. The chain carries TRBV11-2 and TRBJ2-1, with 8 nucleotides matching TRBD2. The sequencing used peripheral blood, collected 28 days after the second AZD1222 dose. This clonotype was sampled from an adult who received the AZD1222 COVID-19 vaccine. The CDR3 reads CASSPWGSGRGHEQFF. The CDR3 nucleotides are TGTGCCAGCAGCCCCTGGGGGAGCGGGAGAGGTCATGAGCAGTTCTTC.